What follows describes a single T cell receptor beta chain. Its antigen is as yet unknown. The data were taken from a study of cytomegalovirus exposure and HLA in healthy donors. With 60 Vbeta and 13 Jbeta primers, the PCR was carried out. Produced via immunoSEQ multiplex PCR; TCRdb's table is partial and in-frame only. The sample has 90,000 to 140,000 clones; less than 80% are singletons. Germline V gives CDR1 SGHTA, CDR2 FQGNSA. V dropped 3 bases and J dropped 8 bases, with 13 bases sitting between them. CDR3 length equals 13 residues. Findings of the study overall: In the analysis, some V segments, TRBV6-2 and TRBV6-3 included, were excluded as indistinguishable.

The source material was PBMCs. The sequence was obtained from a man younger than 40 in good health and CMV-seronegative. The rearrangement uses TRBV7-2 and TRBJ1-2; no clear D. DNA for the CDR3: TGTGCCAGCAGCTTGTCCGGGGTGGAAGGCTACACCTTC. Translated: CASSLSGVEGYTF.